This TCR beta chain originates from a study of T cells in Graves' hyperthyroidism and ophthalmopathy. Trimming removed 1 base at V and 1 base at J, with 10 bases between. The CDR3 contains 15 residues. Germline values: CDR1 SGHVS, CDR2 FQNEAQ. Researchers amplified the TCR beta CDR3 regions from RNA transcripts. The study used the HTBI primer set for a first-round RT-PCR of the TCR CDR3. One entry per CDR3 protein, called by TCRdb with MiXCR from the multiplex PCR reads. The table records about 290,000 distinct CDR3 sequences, approximately 19% of them present only once. Diagnosis relied on clinical symptoms, serum thyroxine and TRAb, thyroid ultrasound and orbital computed tomography.

Input material: blood. The TCR originated in a man aged 45-60 years with Graves' ophthalmopathy. J is TRBJ1-2 and V is TRBV7-8; a weak D match, TRBD1 (6 bases). The CDR3 sequence: CASSLEQGVNYGYTF. The CDR3 DNA sequence: TGTGCCAGCAGCTTAGAACAGGGAGTTAACTATGGCTACACCTTC.